What follows are 20 T cell receptor beta chains derived from one specimen sequenced in a study of hypomethylating agent response in myelodysplastic syndrome. Sequenced by immunoSEQ multiplex PCR; TCRdb stores in-frame clones only, minus some. This sample has 3,300 or so clones, with around 80% found just once. Sample: bone marrow, taken before or after starting hypomethylating agent treatment for myelodysplastic syndrome (not recorded which). The source of these receptors is a human donor with myelodysplastic syndrome.

The chain has TRBV29-1 and TRBJ1-2; D perhaps matches TRBD1 (5 bases). Per the germline V gene, CDR1 is SQVTM and CDR2 is ANQGSEA. The CDR3 length is 12 residues. Deletions cut 4 bases from V and 8 bases from J, with 14 bases between. The CDR3 bases are TGCAGCGTTGGGAATCCGGGACCGGGCTACACCTTC. Its protein product is CSVGNPGPGYTF.

The chain combines TRBV27 with TRBJ2-1, with 7 nucleotides matching TRBD1. V shed 6 bases, J shed 10 bases, and the junction held 6 bases outside the gene matches. Germline values: CDR1 MNHEY, CDR2 SMNVEV (reference sequence). There are 12 residues in the CDR3. The CDR3 coding sequence is TGTGCCAGCAGGAGACAGGGTTGGGAGCAGTTCTTC. Its translation is CASRRQGWEQFF.

The V call is TRBV30, the J call TRBJ1-1; D may be TRBD1 (5 bases). The CDR3 is 11 amino acids. V lost 5 bases to trimming and J lost 3 bases, with 7 bases between them. The germline gives CDR1 GTSNPN, CDR2 SVGIG (reference sequence). This CDR3 is CAWGAYTEAFF. The CDR3 region has the DNA TGTGCCTGGGGGGCCTACACTGAAGCTTTCTTT.

Only a few counts were recorded for this clone. The rearrangement uses TRBV5-1 and TRBJ1-5; D is possibly TRBD1 (6 bases). Deletions cut 2 bases from V and 5 bases from J, with 8 bases between. The CDR3 runs 13 residues. Germline V gene lookup returns CDR1 SGHRS and CDR2 YFSETQ. Here the CDR3 DNA reads TGCGCCAGCAGCTTCGAGGGGGATCAGCCCCAGCATTTT. This sequence encodes CASSFEGDQPQHF.

The chain links TRBV9 to TRBJ2-4; D perhaps matches TRBD2 (7 bases). CDR3 length equals 13 residues. Germline V gene data show CDR1 as SGDLS and CDR2 as YYNGEE. Trimming removed 4 bases from V and 16 bases from J, with 21 bases in between. The CDR3 DNA sequence: TGTGCCAGCAGCCTCCAGGGGCGGGGGACGACATACTTC. Translated: CASSLQGRGTTYF.

The chain uses TRBV5-4 and TRBJ2-1; 7 nucleotides align to TRBD2. Germline trimming cut 0 bases from V and 2 bases from J; bases unmatched to any gene: 5. This CDR3 contains 16 residues. The germline V gene has CDR1 SGHNT and CDR2 YYREEE (reference sequence). CDR3 sequence reads: CASSLEGGRAYNEQFF. The CDR3 bases are TGTGCCAGCAGCTTGGAGGGCGGGAGAGCCTACAATGAGCAGTTCTTC.

The rearrangement links TRBV9 to TRBJ2-3; no definite D call. The V end was cut by 0 bases, the J end by 6 bases, with 5 bases between. Germline CDR1 is SGDLS and CDR2 is YYNGEE. This CDR3 has 12 amino acids. The DNA for the CDR3 is TGTGCCAGCAGCGTAGATTTGGATACGCAGTATTTT. Protein sequence: CASSVDLDTQYF.

The chain links TRBV5-6 to TRBJ1-2, with D hard to call. V shed 2 bases and J shed 8 bases, with 10 bases lying between them. Germline V lookup: CDR1 SGHDT, CDR2 YYEEEE. The CDR3 contains 12 residues. In DNA, the CDR3 is TGTGCCAGCAGCTTAGGCCTCGGGGGCTACACCTTC. Translated: CASSLGLGGYTF.

The V call is TRBV7-9, the J call TRBJ2-6, with D perhaps being TRBD1 or TRBD2 (5 bases each). From germline, CDR1 is SEHNR and CDR2 FQNEAQ (reference sequence). The CDR3 consists of 16 residues. The germline V and J ends were trimmed by 1 base and 2 bases, with 9 bases remaining between them. The CDR3 region has the DNA TGTGCCAGCAGCTTAGGTGGGGGAACTGGGGCCAACGTCCTGACTTTC. Translation: CASSLGGGTGANVLTF.

The chain has TRBV12-2 and TRBJ1-1; the table assigns TRBD1, which was not confirmed against the DNA. TRBV12-2 is deemed a pseudogene. This CDR3 comprises 17 residues. The DNA of the CDR3 is TGTGCACCAAACTCAAGGGGATCCCCTAACGTGGACACTGAAGCTTTCTTT. This encodes CAPNSRGSPNVDTEAFF.

V and J are TRBV30 and TRBJ2-3; D possibly corresponds to TRBD1 (6 bases). The CDR3 runs to 15 residues. Germline loops: CDR1 GTSNPN, CDR2 SVGIG (reference sequence). The V end lost 1 base, the J end lost 3 bases, and 14 bases lay between the germline ends. CDR3 amino acids: CAWSERRTGTDTQYF. For the CDR3, the DNA is TGTGCCTGGAGTGAGAGAAGAACAGGGACAGATACGCAGTATTTT.

This chain connects TRBV9 to TRBJ1-2; 8 nucleotides line up with TRBD1. Trimming took 6 bases from V and 6 from J; bases not matched to a gene: 10. The CDR3 covers 14 residues. Germline V CDR1 and CDR2: SGDLS, YYNGEE. The CDR3 DNA reads as TGTGCCAGCAATATGGGACAGGTGTGGGATGGCTACACCTTC. This translates into CASNMGQVWDGYTF.

The gene calls are TRBV11-2 and TRBJ2-3; maybe TRBD2 (6 bases). Germline CDR1 is SGHAT and CDR2 is FQNNGV. V was cut by 3 bases and J by 2 bases, with 21 bases left in between. The CDR3 has 18 amino acids. In nucleotides, the CDR3 is TGTGCCAGCAGCTTCAGTGCTGGGGGGTCCCTCTTCACAGATACGCAGTATTTT. Protein product: CASSFSAGGSLFTDTQYF. Combining the CDR3 with reference TRBV11-2 and TRBJ2-3 gives the whole variable domain EAGVAQSPRYKIIEKRQSVAFWCNPISGHATLYWYQQILGQGPKLLIQFQNNGVVDDSQLPKDRFSAERLKGVDSTLKIQPAKLEDSAVYLCASSFSAGGSLFTDTQYFGPGTRLTVL.

The rearrangement links TRBV6-1 to TRBJ2-2; 9 nucleotides agree with TRBD1. The CDR3 runs to 15 residues. The V gene's germline CDR1 is MNHNS and CDR2 SASEGT. The V gene end was trimmed by 1 base and the J gene end by 3 bases; junction bases not matched to a gene: 0. This chain's CDR3 is CASSEGTGDTGELFF. Here the CDR3 DNA reads TGTGCCAGCAGTGAAGGGACAGGGGACACCGGGGAGCTGTTTTTT.

The rearrangement uses TRBV10-3 and TRBJ2-5; 7 positions agree with TRBD1. This CDR3 spans 13 amino acids. V gave up 9 bases and J gave up 7 bases; unmatched junction bases: 11. From germline, CDR1 is ENHRY and CDR2 SYGVKD. CDR3 protein: CAMKGASQATQYF. CDR3 in DNA: TGTGCCATGAAGGGGGCCAGCCAGGCGACCCAGTACTTC.

The rearrangement uses TRBV6-1 and TRBJ2-2, with 9 bases aligning to TRBD2. Germline CDR1 is MNHNS and CDR2 is SASEGT. The junction had 5 bases not matched to a gene; V was cut back by 2 bases and J by 4 bases. This CDR3 has 16 amino acids. This CDR3 is CASSERAGGGTGELFF. The CDR3 DNA reads as TGTGCCAGCAGTGAAAGAGCGGGAGGAGGCACCGGGGAGCTGTTTTTT.

The chain carries TRBV30 and TRBJ2-7; 7 nucleotides match TRBD2. Trimming cost V 2 bases and J 2 bases; bases outside gene matches: 0. The CDR3 length is 12 residues. Germline CDR1 reads GTSNPN; CDR2 reads SVGIG (reference sequence). The CDR3 sequence: CAWSRGAYEQYF. In DNA, the CDR3 is TGTGCCTGGAGTCGGGGGGCCTACGAGCAGTACTTC.

The chain combines TRBV5-1 with TRBJ2-1, with D possibly TRBD2 on 6 matching bases. The V and J ends lost 6 bases and 8 bases respectively, with 21 bases between them. In germline, CDR1 is SGHRS, CDR2 YFSETQ. This CDR3 is built from 15 residues. The DNA for the CDR3 is TGCGCCAGCATTAATCTCGGGAGAGGGTTGCATGAGCAGTTCTTC. This codes for CASINLGRGLHEQFF.

This sequence joins TRBV11-1 and TRBJ2-1; TRBD2 agrees at 7 bases. Germline V gene sequence: CDR1 SGHAT, CDR2 FQDESV (reference sequence). The CDR3 totals 14 residues. J lost 5 bases, V lost 5 bases, and 6 bases had no gene match. The CDR3, as DNA: TGTGCCAGCAGCACTTGGGGGGGAGACAATGAGCAGTTCTTC. Amino acid sequence: CASSTWGGDNEQFF.

This clone was detected only once. The chain is built from TRBV5-1 and TRBJ2-1; 11 bases fit TRBD2. Trimming took 0 bases from V and 1 from J; bases not matched to a gene: 9. Germline V lookup: CDR1 SGHRS, CDR2 YFSETQ. The CDR3 consists of 19 residues. The CDR3 loop reads CASSLETSGMARSYNEQFF. CDR3 sequence (DNA): TGCGCCAGCAGCTTGGAGACTAGCGGGATGGCTCGGTCCTACAATGAGCAGTTCTTC.